This TCR beta chain is from a study of shared clonotypes between healthy human individuals. Findings and caveats of the study: Some naive CD4 clonotypes, 4.5% to 5.5%, turned up in common across several donors.

CDR3 size: 15 residues. With 3 bases removed from V and 5 bases from J, the gap between germline ends came to 16 bases. The germline gives CDR1 LNHNV, CDR2 YYDKDF (reference sequence). CD45RO-negative, CCR7-selected cells formed the naive CD8 fraction, which excluded terminally differentiated effector memory CD45RA+ cells. About this clone: The antigen remains unidentified.

The assay was immunoSEQ multiplex PCR, and TCRdb's table has in-frame clones only and misses some. The sample holds more than 2 million clones; approximately 94% are singletons and the top ten take 0.85% to 1.3%. The TCR comes from a man aged 18 to 30 in good health. The rearrangement joins TRBV15 to TRBJ1-2, with D perhaps TRBD1 (6 bases). Source material: naive CD8+ T cells sorted from blood. The CDR3: CATSSLGTGYYGYTF. Here the CDR3 DNA reads TGTGCCACCAGCAGTCTGGGTACAGGGTATTATGGCTACACCTTC.